This paragraph reports one T cell receptor beta chain. Antigen specificity is unknown. Profiled with immunoSEQ multiplex PCR; TCRdb holds only in-frame clones, not every one. Seen here are 90,000 to 150,000 clones, roughly 88% observed once, and the top ten hold under 5%. This record comes from a study of cytomegalovirus exposure and HLA in healthy donors. Turning to the study itself: The platform used for the roughly 130 validation repertoires matched that of the approximately 670 first-cohort repertoires, a later analysis reported. Findings of the study overall: Specificity of three CMV-associated chains for CMV antigens was verified in vitro. It was approximately 150 TCR beta chains that were listed as cytomegalovirus-associated.

V was shortened by 1 base and J by 6 bases, with 13 bases between the two germline ends. Germline V gene sequence: CDR1 SGHVS, CDR2 FNYEAQ. The CDR3 runs to 15 residues. This chain joins TRBV7-6 and TRBJ2-1, with D tentatively TRBD2 (6 bases). The source is a man younger than 35 in good health and CMV-seronegative. Sequenced input: PBMCs. CDR3 loop: CASSLGGVPSNEQFF. DNA for the CDR3: TGTGCCAGCAGCTTAGGGGGGGTCCCCTCCAATGAGCAGTTCTTC.